Following are 26 T cell receptor beta chains from one sample sequenced in a study of T cell clonotyping in hematopoietic cell transplantation. TCRdb keeps only in-frame clones here, not all; method: immunoSEQ multiplex PCR. The sample includes about 80,000 clones, 90% to 97% of them seen just once. Time point given: recipient sample about 28 days before transplant, after cytoreduction. Sequenced here: peripheral blood mononuclear cells, sampled before stem cell transplant. The source of these receptors is a woman between 45 and 65 years old with acute myeloid leukemia. Some clones in this sample may be carry-over from other donors' samples.

The chain employs TRBV30 and TRBJ1-1; no definite D call. The V end lost 0 bases, the J end lost 0 bases, and 14 bases lay between the germline ends. CDR3 length: 16 residues. CDR1 is GTSNPN and CDR2 is SVGIG in the germline V gene (reference sequence). The CDR3 reads CAWSVRIGGVNTEAFF. The CDR3 region has the DNA TGTGCCTGGAGTGTACGTATAGGTGGTGTGAACACTGAAGCTTTCTTT.

V and J are TRBV2 and TRBJ1-5; D ambiguous. This CDR3 contains 13 residues. Germline V lookup: CDR1 SNHLY, CDR2 FYNNEI. V gave up 6 bases and J gave up 7 bases, with 13 bases separating them. The CDR3 reads CASSATSSQPQHF. CDR3 nucleotide sequence: TGTGCCAGCAGCGCAACTTCAAGCCAGCCCCAGCATTTT.

The CDR3 region is CASTFRAGLGYGYTF. CDR3 bases: TGTGCCAGCACCTTCAGGGCAGGCCTGGGCTATGGCTACACCTTC. The chain employs TRBV6-5 and TRBJ1-2, with D possibly TRBD1 on 5 matching bases. There are 15 residues in the CDR3. Germline V gene sequence: CDR1 MNHEY, CDR2 SVGAGI. V was cut by 7 bases and J by 4 bases, with 19 bases left in between.

This clone showed up just once. This chain joins TRBV6-4 and TRBJ2-2, with D perhaps matching TRBD2 (5 bases). Germline V gene data show CDR1 as MRHNA and CDR2 as SNTAGT. The germline V and J ends were trimmed by 0 bases and 3 bases, with 5 bases remaining between them. This CDR3 comprises 14 residues. The CDR3 reads CASSDSGDTGELFF. The CDR3 coding sequence is TGTGCCAGCAGTGACTCGGGAGACACCGGGGAGCTGTTTTTT.

The chain is built from TRBV29-1 and TRBJ2-7; 10 positions agree with TRBD1. Germline V gene sequence: CDR1 SQVTM, CDR2 ANQGSEA. V lost 6 bases and J lost 1; bases outside the gene matches: 3. The CDR3 is 13 residues long. Here the CDR3 DNA reads TGCAGCGTCGGGACAGGGGAATCCTACGAGCAGTACTTC. Amino acid sequence: CSVGTGESYEQYF.

V gene TRBV11-1 combines with J gene TRBJ1-6; D is perhaps TRBD1 (5 bases). The germline CDR1 and CDR2 sequences are SGHAT and FQDESV (reference sequence). V lost 3 bases and J 7 bases, leaving 7 bases between the germline ends. CDR3 size: 13 residues. The CDR3 sequence is CASSLTVNSPLHF. As DNA, the CDR3 is TGTGCCAGCAGCTTGACAGTCAATTCACCCCTCCACTTT.

This clone ranks as medium-sized. The V gene is TRBV19, the J gene TRBJ2-5; the D gene is possibly TRBD2 (6 bases). The CDR3 length is 13 residues. CDR1 and CDR2 (germline): LNHDA, SQIVND (reference sequence). Trimming removed 6 bases from V and 2 bases from J, with 10 bases in between. CDR3 in DNA: TGTGCCAGTAGCCGGGACTTTCAAGAGACCCAGTACTTC. Protein sequence: CASSRDFQETQYF.

The chain recombines TRBV6-5 with TRBJ2-1; possible D gene TRBD1, 6 bases. CDR1 and CDR2 (germline): MNHEY, SVGAGI. The CDR3 totals 15 residues. Between the trimmed V and J ends, which lost 6 bases and 3 bases, there was a span of 15 bases. CDR3 DNA sequence: TGTGCCAGCAGCCTGGACAGTTTTAACTACAATGAGCAGTTCTTC. Translated, it gives CASSLDSFNYNEQFF.

The chain carries TRBV5-1 and TRBJ2-1; D perhaps matches TRBD2 (6 bases). Germline V gene sequence: CDR1 SGHRS, CDR2 YFSETQ. The CDR3 runs to 14 residues. Trimming cost V 0 bases and J 6 bases, with 10 bases left between them. In DNA form, the CDR3 reads TGCGCCAGCAGCTTGGCTTTGGGAGGCAATGAGCAGTTCTTC. Protein: CASSLALGGNEQFF.

The chain recombines TRBV28 with TRBJ1-4, with a possible D match to TRBD1 (6 bases). The CDR3 has 16 amino acids. Germline V gene lookup returns CDR1 MDHEN and CDR2 SYDVKM. V lost 4 bases and J lost 0, with 12 bases in between. CDR3 sequence reads: CASSWGGGSTNEKLFF. The CDR3 nucleotides are TGTGCCAGCAGTTGGGGAGGGGGATCAACTAATGAAAAACTGTTTTTT.

This chain joins TRBV10-2 and TRBJ1-3, with D perhaps TRBD1 (5 bases). CDR3 length equals 15 residues. V gave up 6 bases and J gave up 0 bases, with 12 bases separating them. Germline CDR1 reads WSHSY; CDR2 reads SAAADI. CDR3 amino acids: CASRGTDSSGNTIYF. In nucleotides, the CDR3 is TGCGCCAGCAGGGGGACTGACTCCTCTGGAAACACCATATATTTT.

The chain couples TRBV10-2 to TRBJ2-3, with 11 bases that match TRBD2. Losses at the gene ends were 8 bases for V and 5 bases for J; bases not matched to a gene: 9. The CDR3 length is 15 residues. CDR1 WSHSY and CDR2 SAAADI come from the germline V gene. The DNA for the CDR3 is TGCGCCAGCCGGGCGACTAGCGGGAACAGAGATACGCAGTATTTT. This translates into CASRATSGNRDTQYF.

The chain is built from TRBV5-1 and TRBJ1-5; D uncertain. The germline gives CDR1 SGHRS, CDR2 YFSETQ. V was clipped by 1 base and J by 2 bases, with 7 bases between them. This CDR3 is 14 amino acids long. The CDR3 is CASSLYLGNQPQHF. DNA for the CDR3: TGCGCCAGCAGCTTGTACCTGGGCAATCAGCCCCAGCATTTT.

This rearrangement joins TRBV30 to TRBJ2-1, with a weak D call TRBD1 (5 bases). Per the germline V gene, CDR1 is GTSNPN and CDR2 is SVGIG (reference sequence). Trimming left V 0 bases short and J 7 bases short, with 7 bases between. There are 12 residues in the CDR3. DNA of the CDR3: TGTGCCTGGAGTGTTCAGGGAAATGAGCAGTTCTTC. Protein: CAWSVQGNEQFF.

The V call is TRBV6-1, the J call TRBJ1-1, with a possible D match to TRBD1 (5 bases). V was shortened by 3 bases and J by 10 bases, with 18 bases between the two germline ends. Germline CDR1 reads MNHNS; CDR2 reads SASEGT. CDR3 size: 14 residues. The CDR3 spells CASSDLFQGRGAFF. CDR3 sequence (DNA): TGTGCCAGCAGTGATTTATTTCAGGGTCGGGGAGCTTTCTTT.

The rearrangement uses TRBV7-9 and TRBJ2-7, with 8 bases lining up with TRBD2. Germline V gene lookup returns CDR1 SEHNR and CDR2 FQNEAQ (reference sequence). The CDR3 has 14 amino acids. V shed 2 bases, J shed 2 bases, and the junction held 2 bases outside the gene matches. Written as DNA, the CDR3 is TGTGCCAGCAGCTTACCGGGACTAGCCTACGAGCAGTACTTC. Translated, it gives CASSLPGLAYEQYF.

The chain recombines TRBV28 with TRBJ2-1; 9 bases match TRBD1. From germline, CDR1 is MDHEN and CDR2 SYDVKM. J lost 2 bases, V lost 8 bases, and 1 base had no gene match. The CDR3 is 13 amino acids. This CDR3 reads CASRDRAYNEQFF. In DNA, the CDR3 is TGTGCCAGCCGGGACAGGGCCTACAATGAGCAGTTCTTC.

The V call is TRBV2, the J call TRBJ1-4; D ambiguous. Trimming stripped 6 bases from V and 4 bases from J, with 15 bases between. The germline gives CDR1 SNHLY, CDR2 FYNNEI. CDR3 length equals 15 residues. The CDR3 sequence: CASSASVGGNEKLFF. CDR3 sequence (DNA): TGTGCCAGCAGCGCCTCGGTGGGAGGTAATGAAAAACTGTTTTTT.

The chain is built from TRBV27 and TRBJ1-4, with 7 bases lining up with TRBD1. With V trimmed by 8 bases and J by 1 base, 10 bases remained unmatched. Germline CDR1 MNHEY, CDR2 SMNVEV (reference sequence). The CDR3 has 16 amino acids. The DNA for the CDR3 is TGTGCCAGCCGTCAGGGGGGCCGGGTAACTAATGAAAAACTGTTTTTT. Its protein product is CASRQGGRVTNEKLFF. The full variable domain, in which reference TRBV27 and TRBJ1-4 provide the parts outside the CDR3, is EAQVTQNPRYLITVTGKKLTVTCSQNMNHEYMSWYRQDPGLGLRQIYYSMNVEVTDKGDVPEGYKVSRKEKRNFPLILESPSPNQTSLYFCASRQGGRVTNEKLFFGSGTQLSVL.

The gene calls are TRBV2 and TRBJ2-1; tentatively, D is TRBD2 (5 bases). Germline CDR1 and CDR2: SNHLY and FYNNEI. V dropped 7 bases and J dropped 5 bases, with 12 bases sitting between them. This CDR3 is built from 13 residues. The CDR3 loop is CASKWRRDNEQFF. CDR3 in DNA: TGTGCCAGCAAATGGCGGCGGGACAATGAGCAGTTCTTC.

This chain's CDR3 is CASSPPDRAYGYTF. For the CDR3, the DNA is TGTGCCAGCAGCCCCCCCGACAGGGCCTATGGCTACACCTTC. The chain is built from TRBV7-9 and TRBJ1-2; 7 nucleotides match TRBD1. The CDR3 totals 14 residues. V gave up 5 bases and J gave up 4 bases; unmatched junction bases: 7. Germline V gives CDR1 SEHNR, CDR2 FQNEAQ (reference sequence).

This clone was recorded only once. This sequence joins TRBV6-5 and TRBJ2-5, with 8 bases fitting TRBD1. The germline CDR1 and CDR2 sequences are MNHEY and SVGAGI. Trimming took 7 bases from V and 2 from J; bases not matched to a gene: 6. The CDR3 sequence is 14 residues long. CDR3 coding DNA: TGTGCCAGCATCAAGCAGGGGGCGCAAGAGACCCAGTACTTC. Amino acids: CASIKQGAQETQYF.

The chain uses TRBV7-6 and TRBJ1-4; D might be TRBD1 (5 bases). Germline CDR1 SGHVS, CDR2 FNYEAQ. This CDR3 contains 15 residues. Trimming cost V 5 bases and J 7 bases, with 17 bases left between them. This chain's CDR3 is CASSMTDNAGEKLFF. CDR3 nucleotide sequence: TGTGCCAGCAGCATGACGGACAATGCTGGTGAAAAACTGTTTTTT.

This rearrangement joins TRBV7-6 to TRBJ1-6, with 7 bases fitting TRBD1. The CDR3 loop spans 16 amino acids. Trimming at V came to 2 bases and at J to 7 bases, leaving 8 bases not matched to a gene. The germline gives CDR1 SGHVS, CDR2 FNYEAQ. The CDR3 sequence is CASSLRQGGGNSPLHF. CDR3 bases: TGTGCCAGCAGCTTACGCCAGGGGGGGGGAAATTCACCCCTCCACTTT.

The chain has TRBV29-1 and TRBJ1-4; TRBD1 is a possible D gene (5 bases). Germline-derived CDR1 and CDR2 are SQVTM and ANQGSEA. The CDR3 runs 12 residues. V was clipped by 7 bases and J by 7 bases, with 13 bases between them. The CDR3 sequence is CSARIGGEKLFF. The DNA of the CDR3 is TGCAGCGCTCGGATCGGGGGTGAAAAACTGTTTTTT.

This chain joins TRBV6-5 and TRBJ2-5, with 9 bases lining up with TRBD2. Germline CDR1 MNHEY, CDR2 SVGAGI. V lost 7 bases, J lost 6 bases, and 12 bases stayed unmatched. The CDR3 is made up of 15 amino acids. CDR3 region: CASTGGRALAKTQYF. CDR3 coding DNA: TGTGCCAGCACCGGCGGGAGGGCCCTCGCGAAGACCCAGTACTTC.